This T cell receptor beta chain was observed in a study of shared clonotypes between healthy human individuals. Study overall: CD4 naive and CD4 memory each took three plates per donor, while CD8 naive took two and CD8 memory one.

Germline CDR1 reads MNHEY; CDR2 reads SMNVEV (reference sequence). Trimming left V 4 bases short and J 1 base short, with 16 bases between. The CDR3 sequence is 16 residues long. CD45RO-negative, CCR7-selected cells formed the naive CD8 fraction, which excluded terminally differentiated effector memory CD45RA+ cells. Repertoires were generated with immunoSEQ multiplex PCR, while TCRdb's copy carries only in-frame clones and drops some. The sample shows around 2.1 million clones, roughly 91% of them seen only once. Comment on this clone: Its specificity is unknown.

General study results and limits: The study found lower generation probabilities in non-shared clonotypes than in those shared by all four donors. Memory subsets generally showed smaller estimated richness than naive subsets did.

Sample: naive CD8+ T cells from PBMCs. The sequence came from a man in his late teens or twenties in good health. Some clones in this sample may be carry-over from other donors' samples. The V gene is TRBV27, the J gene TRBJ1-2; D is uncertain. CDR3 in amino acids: CASSYLPPDVNYGYTF. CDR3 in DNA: TGTGCCAGCAGTTACCTCCCCCCGGACGTTAACTATGGCTACACCTTC.